This TCR beta chain was obtained from a study of blood T cell repertoires in COVID-19. Study details: Donors in the United States, Italy and Spain gave samples during acute or convalescent COVID-19. From T cells, B-cell-depleted T cells, or PBMCs came the material, which was cDNA or gDNA.

The germline V gene encodes CDR1 SQVTM and CDR2 ANQGSEA. CDR3 length: 14 amino acids. Trimming removed 5 bases from V and 1 base from J; junction bases left unmatched: 4. Enrolled during active infection, Seattle patients were then followed longitudinally. Authors' analysis steps: Estimated nucleated cell counts came from reference gene primer amplification. Using immunoSEQ multiplex PCR, the repertoire was profiled, and TCRdb retains in-frame clones only, with some absent. V, J and clone size are those of that table, while D and trimming were read from the DNA. The table records approximately 53,000 clones, approximately 90% of them present only once.

The rearrangement uses TRBV29-1 and TRBJ2-3, with 9 bases matching TRBD1. The sequencing input was peripheral blood. The clonotype comes from an elderly woman with COVID-19, enrolled during active disease. The CDR3 DNA sequence: TGCAGCGTTATGGGGGACAGGGGCACAGATACGCAGTATTTT. Translation gives CSVMGDRGTDTQYF.